This TCR beta chain was recovered during a study of T cells after yellow fever vaccination. Study conclusions and caveats: Abundant clonotypes from the bulk population could contaminate FACS-sorted repertoires. At around 95% for CD4 and 88% for CD8, most primary-vaccination clones showed up again after the booster.

This clonotype was seen more than once but under ten times. Its matching antigen is unknown. TCRdb passed the 5' RACE reads through MiXCR, listing each CDR3 protein once. This sample has under 550,000 distinct CDR3 sequences, with around a fifth found just once. The germline V gene encodes CDR1 SGDLS and CDR2 YYNGEE. Trimming took off 2 bases at V and 3 bases at J, with 8 bases between the two ends. The CDR3 is made up of 13 amino acids. This TCR derives from a man aged 18 to 29 who received the YFV17D yellow fever vaccine. V and J are TRBV9 and TRBJ1-1, with D tentatively TRBD1 (6 bases). The sample consisted of PBMCs, taken roughly 23 days after the first yellow fever vaccination. The DNA for the CDR3 is TGTGCCAGCAGCGTTTCAGGGGACACTGAAGCTTTCTTT. Translation: CASSVSGDTEAFF.